This passage covers 26 T cell receptor beta chains from one sample sequenced in a study of shared clonotypes between healthy human individuals. Generated by immunoSEQ multiplex PCR, the TCRdb table keeps only in-frame clones and is missing some. The profile shows a few million clones, less than 95% of them singletons. Sequencing used naive CD4+ T cells from PBMCs. Subset reported: CD45RA+ positively selected. The receptors here all came from a man aged 18-30 years in good health. Some clones in this sample may be carry-over from other donors' samples.

The chain has TRBV19 and TRBJ2-1; 10 bases line up with TRBD2. The germline V gene has CDR1 LNHDA and CDR2 SQIVND (reference sequence). The CDR3 runs to 15 residues. J lost 9 bases, V lost 3 bases, and 8 bases had no gene match. This CDR3 reads CASSILASGSSEQFF. The DNA for the CDR3 is TGTGCCAGTAGTATTCTAGCTAGCGGGAGCTCTGAGCAGTTCTTC.

The chain has TRBV18 and TRBJ2-7; no clear D. Germline V gene sequence: CDR1 KGHSH, CDR2 LQKENI. V was pared by 3 bases and J by 2 bases, with 20 bases between. The CDR3 length is 17 residues. Here the CDR3 reads CASSPLKSSTLTYEQYF. The CDR3 DNA follows: TGTGCCAGCTCACCCCTTAAGAGCTCTACACTTACCTACGAGCAGTACTTC.

This chain links TRBV6-6 with TRBJ2-5; D assignment may be TRBD1 or TRBD2 (6 bases each). Germline CDR1 and CDR2: MNHNY and SVGAGI (reference sequence). This CDR3 region has 14 residues. Trimming took off 6 bases at V and 4 bases at J, with 15 bases between the two ends. The CDR3 reads CASSNTKGGETQYF. DNA of the CDR3: TGTGCCAGCAGCAACACTAAGGGGGGAGAGACCCAGTACTTC.

The genes are TRBV11-3 and TRBJ2-6; no reliable D call. V was cut by 5 bases and J by 0 bases, with 8 bases left in between. The CDR3 totals 15 residues. Germline loops: CDR1 SGHNT, CDR2 YENEEA. The CDR3 nucleotides read TGTGCCAGCAGCCACCAGGACTCTGGGGCCAACGTCCTGACTTTC. This gives the protein CASSHQDSGANVLTF.

The chain has TRBV21-1 and TRBJ1-1; the table's TRBD1 call for D was not verified on the DNA. TRBV21-1 is flagged as a pseudogene. The CDR3 extends over 18 amino acids. CDR3 sequence reads: CASSKEERSTGPNTEAFF. The CDR3 DNA is TGTGCCAGCAGCAAAGAAGAGAGATCGACAGGGCCGAACACTGAAGCTTTCTTT.

The rearrangement joins TRBV6-1 to TRBJ2-1; D unclear. The V end lost 1 base, the J end lost 6 bases, and 13 bases lay between the germline ends. Germline V gene data show CDR1 as MNHNS and CDR2 as SASEGT. The CDR3 extends over 15 amino acids. The chain's CDR3 is CASSEDLAWTNEQFF. In DNA, the CDR3 is TGTGCCAGCAGTGAAGACTTGGCCTGGACCAATGAGCAGTTCTTC.

This clone is a singleton in its sample. This rearrangement joins TRBV5-5 to TRBJ2-7; D ambiguous. The CDR3 loop spans 13 amino acids. Trimming took 3 bases from V and 2 from J, leaving 9 bases between them. Germline assignment: CDR1 SGHKS and CDR2 YYEKEE (reference sequence). This chain's CDR3 is CASSYGPTYEQYF. The CDR3, as DNA: TGTGCCAGCAGCTATGGGCCCACCTACGAGCAGTACTTC.

The chain employs TRBV7-8 and TRBJ1-5; D gene ambiguous. Germline loops: CDR1 SGHVS, CDR2 FQNEAQ. The CDR3 is made up of 13 amino acids. The germline V and J ends were trimmed by 2 bases and 0 bases, with 2 bases remaining between them. Here the CDR3 reads CASSLSSNQPQHF. CDR3 nucleotide sequence: TGTGCCAGCAGCTTAAGTAGCAATCAGCCCCAGCATTTT.

Worth noting for this clone: The sample contains more than one DNA sequence encoding this CDR3. This chain joins TRBV4-1 and TRBJ2-1; 9 nucleotides line up with TRBD1. The CDR3 is 16 residues long. V shed 2 bases and J 0 bases; nucleotides not matched to a gene: 2. Germline lookup yields CDR1 MGHRA and CDR2 YSYEKL. CDR3 coding DNA: TGCGCCAGCAGCCAACCGGGACAGGGCTCCTACAATGAGCAGTTCTTC. Translation gives CASSQPGQGSYNEQFF.

The chain uses TRBV4-3 and TRBJ1-2; TRBD1 aligns across 11 bases. V trimming: 0 bases; J trimming: 4 bases; junction bases outside the gene matches: 4. Germline V gene data show CDR1 as LGHNA and CDR2 as YSLEER. This CDR3 has 16 amino acids. The CDR3 nucleotides are TGCGCCAGCAGCCAAGATGTCGGACAGGGGGCCTATGGCTACACCTTC. It yields the protein CASSQDVGQGAYGYTF.

This clone was detected once. V usage is TRBV4-1 and J usage is TRBJ1-2; 7 bases line up with TRBD1. Germline V gene lookup returns CDR1 MGHRA and CDR2 YSYEKL. V dropped 0 bases and J dropped 4; count of bases not matched to a gene: 5. The length of the CDR3 is 15 residues. CDR3 protein: CASSQDLGDSYGYTF. CDR3 in DNA: TGCGCCAGCAGCCAAGATCTGGGGGACAGCTATGGCTACACCTTC.

In its sample, this clone was seen once. This sequence joins TRBV7-3 and TRBJ1-1; D uncertain. Germline V lookup: CDR1 SGHTA, CDR2 FQGTGA. The CDR3 spans 14 residues. With 5 bases removed from V and 7 bases from J, the gap between germline ends came to 17 bases. This chain's CDR3 is CASSPRGRVGEAFF. Written as DNA, the CDR3 is TGTGCCAGCAGCCCCCGCGGTCGAGTTGGTGAAGCTTTCTTT.

Remarks on this clone: In the same sample, other DNA sequences code for this CDR3. This rearrangement joins TRBV5-4 to TRBJ2-6; D gene unclear. Germline assignment: CDR1 SGHNT and CDR2 YYREEE (reference sequence). V lost 2 bases to trimming and J lost 0 bases, with 6 bases between them. The CDR3 covers 15 residues. CDR3 residues: CASSLRSSGANVLTF. The CDR3 coding sequence is TGTGCCAGCAGCTTAAGGTCCTCTGGGGCCAACGTCCTGACTTTC.

The chain is built from TRBV11-3 and TRBJ1-1; D call uncertain. CDR1 is SGHNT and CDR2 is YENEEA in the germline V gene. This CDR3 is built from 13 residues. V gave up 2 bases and J gave up 0 bases, with 4 bases separating them. CDR3 in amino acids: CASSLSVNTEAFF. The CDR3 DNA reads as TGTGCCAGCAGCTTATCCGTGAACACTGAAGCTTTCTTT.

The V gene is TRBV10-3, the J gene TRBJ2-7; 8 bases are a match to TRBD2. CDR1 and CDR2 (germline): ENHRY, SYGVKD. The CDR3 length is 19 residues. Trimming at V came to 0 bases and at J to 10 bases, leaving 23 bases not matched to a gene. The CDR3 loop reads CAISESIIVDRPLAGSQYF. The CDR3 region has the DNA TGTGCCATCAGTGAGTCTATCATCGTTGACAGGCCCCTAGCGGGTTCCCAGTACTTC.

This clone has more than one count but fewer than ten. V is TRBV7-3 and J is TRBJ2-7; D not certain. The CDR3 totals 13 residues. The V end was cut by 2 bases, the J end by 3 bases, with 8 bases between. CDR1 and CDR2 (germline): SGHTA, FQGTGA. CDR3 in amino acids: CASSLFQGYEQYF. The CDR3 nucleotides are TGTGCCAGCAGCTTATTCCAAGGCTACGAGCAGTACTTC.

The genes are TRBV28 and TRBJ2-2, with D tentatively TRBD2 (5 bases). Germline V gene lookup returns CDR1 MDHEN and CDR2 SYDVKM. The CDR3 covers 16 residues. V lost 2 bases and J lost 0, with 10 bases in between. The CDR3 loop is CASSLADWANTGELFF. The CDR3 DNA sequence: TGTGCCAGCAGTTTAGCGGACTGGGCGAACACCGGGGAGCTGTTTTTT.

The genes are TRBV7-3 and TRBJ2-5; no clear D. The V gene's germline CDR1 is SGHTA and CDR2 FQGTGA. This CDR3 is built from 15 residues. V was trimmed by 2 bases and J by 2 bases, leaving 12 bases between them. The CDR3 sequence is CASSLLLVTQETQYF. DNA of the CDR3: TGTGCCAGCAGCTTACTATTAGTGACGCAAGAGACCCAGTACTTC.

The V call is TRBV9, the J call TRBJ2-2; no clear D. The germline V gene encodes CDR1 SGDLS and CDR2 YYNGEE. V was pared by 1 base and J by 3 bases, with 7 bases between. The CDR3 length is 14 residues. CDR3 region: CASSVQADTGELFF. In DNA form, the CDR3 reads TGTGCCAGCAGCGTACAGGCCGACACCGGGGAGCTGTTTTTT.

V is TRBV28 and J is TRBJ1-2, with D possibly being TRBD1 (5 bases). The V end was cut by 11 bases, the J end by 0 bases, with 13 bases between. Germline V CDR1 and CDR2: MDHEN, SYDVKM. CDR3 length equals 13 residues. The CDR3: CAGAGQANYGYTF. For the CDR3, the DNA is TGTGCCGGGGCGGGCCAAGCTAACTATGGCTACACCTTC.

The V gene is TRBV11-3, the J gene TRBJ2-1, with 8 bases that match TRBD1. V gave up 1 base and J gave up 7 bases; unmatched junction bases: 9. The CDR3 has 16 amino acids. Per germline, CDR1 SGHNT and CDR2 YENEEA. The CDR3 sequence: CASSLASQGEGNEQFF. In nucleotides, the CDR3 is TGTGCCAGCAGCTTAGCGTCACAGGGGGAAGGTAATGAGCAGTTCTTC.

The chain is built from TRBV5-1 and TRBJ2-1; TRBD2 matches at 13 bases. Losses at the gene ends were 8 bases for V and 4 bases for J; bases not matched to a gene: 15. Germline V gene sequence: CDR1 SGHRS, CDR2 YFSETQ. This CDR3 has 18 residues. The chain's CDR3 is CASQKGDKGLAGYNEQFF. CDR3 bases: TGCGCCAGTCAGAAGGGAGACAAGGGACTAGCGGGATACAATGAGCAGTTCTTC.

As DNA, the CDR3 is TGTGCCAGCAGCCCAATTAGGGGCCCCGGGGTTAGGGAGTTCTTC. Translating gives CASSPIRGPGVREFF. The chain employs TRBV7-8 and TRBJ2-1, with D possibly being TRBD1 or TRBD2 (5 bases each). Germline V lookup: CDR1 SGHVS, CDR2 FQNEAQ. The CDR3 totals 15 residues. V lost 5 bases and J lost 14, with 25 bases in between.

This chain connects TRBV28 to TRBJ1-5; perhaps TRBD1 as D (6 bases). Trimming removed 0 bases from V and 0 bases from J, with 9 bases in between. Germline loops: CDR1 MDHEN, CDR2 SYDVKM. This CDR3 region has 16 residues. CDR3 nucleotide sequence: TGTGCCAGCAGTTTATGGGGACATAATAGCAATCAGCCCCAGCATTTT. It specifies CASSLWGHNSNQPQHF.

V is TRBV14 and J is TRBJ2-7; a possible D gene is TRBD1 (6 bases). Trimming shortened V by 3 bases and J by 3 bases, and 12 bases separated the two germline ends. Germline V gene lookup returns CDR1 SGHDN and CDR2 FVKESK. The CDR3 runs 14 residues. The CDR3 reads CASSHQGISYEQYF. The DNA for the CDR3 is TGTGCCAGCAGCCATCAGGGGATTAGCTACGAGCAGTACTTC.

The chain joins TRBV7-2 to TRBJ2-5, with 7 bases matching TRBD2. The CDR3 runs 16 residues. CDR1 and CDR2 from the germline V gene are SGHTA and FQGNSA. The junction had 14 bases not matched to a gene; V was cut back by 6 bases and J by 4 bases. The CDR3 sequence is CASRLVGTSGGETQYF. The DNA of the CDR3 is TGTGCCAGCAGACTAGTGGGGACGTCGGGAGGAGAGACCCAGTACTTC.